These T cell receptor beta chains were read from a single sample in a study of T cells in localized non-small cell lung cancer. Sequencing used immunoSEQ multiplex PCR; TCRdb keeps in-frame clones, though not all of them. The sample shows 20,000 to 25,000 clones, roughly 84% of them seen only once. The material sequenced was PBMCs, taken before any cancer treatment. Receptors were obtained from a woman between 35 and 70 years old with stage II squamous cell lung carcinoma. Both conserved end residues are part of each CDR3. A D gene is named only where the DNA matches it firmly. A clone size is listed for some rows: how often the clone was seen (once, few, many), or a class if it is expanded.

j_call,clone_size,v_call,d_call,cdr3_nt,cdr3_aa
TRBJ2-3,NA,TRBV4-3,NA,TGCGCCAGCAGCCAGGTTACCTACAGGGAGGATACGCAGTATTTT,CASSQVTYREDTQYF
TRBJ2-7,NA,TRBV4-3,NA,TGCGCCAGCAGCCAAGCAAGTGACTACGAGCAGTACTTC,CASSQASDYEQYF
TRBJ2-7,NA,TRBV28,NA,TGTGCCAGCAGTCCTCGACAGGAGCAGTACTTC,CASSPRQEQYF
TRBJ1-1,NA,TRBV7-2,TRBD1,TGTGCCAGCAGCTCCGGGACAGGGGGCACTGAAGCTTTCTTT,CASSSGTGGTEAFF
TRBJ2-5,NA,TRBV9,TRBD1,TGTGCCAGCAGCGCACAGGGGGGCTCGGGAGAGACCCAGTACTTC,CASSAQGGSGETQYF
TRBJ1-2,NA,TRBV5-1,NA,TGCGCCAGCACGCTGGAGGTGGAGTCCCATGGCTACACCTTC,CASTLEVESHGYTF
TRBJ2-7,once,TRBV19,NA,TGTGCCAGTAGCATGGGGACAACCTACGAGCAGTACTTC,CASSMGTTYEQYF
TRBJ2-7,NA,TRBV6-1,NA,TGTGCCAGCAGTATGGCGGGAATCGACGAGCAGTACTTC,CASSMAGIDEQYF
TRBJ1-4,NA,TRBV15,NA,TGTGCCACCAGCTTCGATTCAGGGACGGCTAATGAAAAACTGTTTTTT,CATSFDSGTANEKLFF
TRBJ1-5,NA,TRBV6-1,NA,TGTGCCAGCAGCGCAGGGGTCAATCAGCCCCAGCATTTT,CASSAGVNQPQHF
TRBJ1-1,NA,TRBV5-1,NA,TGCGCCAGCAGCCCGACTCAGGGGACTGGTACTGAAGCTTTCTTT,CASSPTQGTGTEAFF
TRBJ2-7,NA,TRBV7-3,TRBD1,TGTGCCAGCAGCTTAAGAGCCACAGGGGGACGCTACGAGCAGTACTTC,CASSLRATGGRYEQYF
TRBJ2-7,NA,TRBV18,NA,TGTGCCAGCTCACGTGGTGCGCAGGGGTACGAGCAGTACTTC,CASSRGAQGYEQYF
TRBJ1-1,NA,TRBV5-4,TRBD1,TGTGCCAGCAGCTTGGAGGGACAGGGGGCTTTAACTGAAGCTTTCTTT,CASSLEGQGALTEAFF
TRBJ2-4,NA,TRBV19,TRBD2,TGTGCCAGTGGGACTAGCCCCAAAAACATTCAGTACTTC,CASGTSPKNIQYF